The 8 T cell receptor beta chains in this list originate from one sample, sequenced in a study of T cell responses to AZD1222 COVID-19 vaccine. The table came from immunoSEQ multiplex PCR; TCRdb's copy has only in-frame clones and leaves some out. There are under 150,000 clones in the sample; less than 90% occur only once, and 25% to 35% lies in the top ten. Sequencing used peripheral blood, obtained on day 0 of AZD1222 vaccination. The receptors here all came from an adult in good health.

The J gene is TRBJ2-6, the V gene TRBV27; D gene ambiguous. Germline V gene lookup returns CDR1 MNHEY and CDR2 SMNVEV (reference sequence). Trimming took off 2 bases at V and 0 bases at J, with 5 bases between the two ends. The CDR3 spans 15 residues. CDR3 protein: CASSLVYSGANVLTF. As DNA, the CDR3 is TGTGCCAGCAGTTTAGTATACTCTGGGGCCAACGTCCTGACTTTC.

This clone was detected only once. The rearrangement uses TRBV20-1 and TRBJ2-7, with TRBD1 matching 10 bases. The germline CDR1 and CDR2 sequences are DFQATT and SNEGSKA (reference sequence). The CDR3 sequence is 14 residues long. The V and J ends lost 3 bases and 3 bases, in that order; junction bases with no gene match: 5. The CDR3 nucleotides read TGCAGTGCTAGTCCGTGGGACAGGGGCTACGAGCAGTACTTC. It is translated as CSASPWDRGYEQYF.

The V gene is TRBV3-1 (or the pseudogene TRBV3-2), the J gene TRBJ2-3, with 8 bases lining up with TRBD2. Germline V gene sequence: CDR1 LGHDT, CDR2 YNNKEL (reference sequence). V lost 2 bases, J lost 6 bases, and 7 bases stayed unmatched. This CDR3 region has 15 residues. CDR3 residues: CASSQRTSWSDTQYF. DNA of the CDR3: TGTGCCAGCAGCCAACGGACTAGCTGGTCGGATACGCAGTATTTT.

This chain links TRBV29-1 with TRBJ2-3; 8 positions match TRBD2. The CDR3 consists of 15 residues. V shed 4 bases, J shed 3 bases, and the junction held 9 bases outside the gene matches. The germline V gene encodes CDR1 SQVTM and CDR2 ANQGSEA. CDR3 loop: CSVVGGAEETDTQYF. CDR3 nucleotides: TGCAGCGTTGTCGGGGGGGCAGAGGAAACAGATACGCAGTATTTT.

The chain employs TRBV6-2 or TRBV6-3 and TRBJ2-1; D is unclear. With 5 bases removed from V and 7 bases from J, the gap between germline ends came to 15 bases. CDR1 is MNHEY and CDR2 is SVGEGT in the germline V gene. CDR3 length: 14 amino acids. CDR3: CASSRSVLYNEQFF. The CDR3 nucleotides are TGTGCCAGCAGTCGGAGCGTCCTCTATAATGAGCAGTTCTTC.

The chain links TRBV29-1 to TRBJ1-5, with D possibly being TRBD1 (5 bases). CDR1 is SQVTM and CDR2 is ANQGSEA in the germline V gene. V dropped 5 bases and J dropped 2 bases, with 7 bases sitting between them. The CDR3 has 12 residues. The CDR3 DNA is TGCAGCGTTCGGGACGGCAATCAGCCCCAGCATTTT. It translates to CSVRDGNQPQHF.

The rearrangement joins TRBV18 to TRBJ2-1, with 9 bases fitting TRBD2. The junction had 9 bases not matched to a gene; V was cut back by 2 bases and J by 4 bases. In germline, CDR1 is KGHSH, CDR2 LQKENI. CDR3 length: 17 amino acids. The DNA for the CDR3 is TGTGCCAGCTCACCATCGGGTAGCGGGGGTTCTTACAATGAGCAGTTCTTC. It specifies CASSPSGSGGSYNEQFF. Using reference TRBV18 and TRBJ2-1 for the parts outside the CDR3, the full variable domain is NAGVMQNPRHLVRRRGQEARLRCSPMKGHSHVYWYRQLPEEGLKFMVYLQKENIIDESGMPKERFSAEFPKEGPSILRIQQVVRGDSAAYFCASSPSGSGGSYNEQFFGPGTRLTVL.

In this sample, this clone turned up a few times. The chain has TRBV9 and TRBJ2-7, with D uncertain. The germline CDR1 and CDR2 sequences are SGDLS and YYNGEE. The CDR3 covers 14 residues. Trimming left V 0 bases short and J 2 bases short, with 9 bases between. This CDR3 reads CASSVAGEAYEQYF. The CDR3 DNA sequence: TGTGCCAGCAGCGTAGCCGGTGAAGCCTACGAGCAGTACTTC.